This TCR beta chain was recorded in a study of Ad26.COV2.S vaccination and SARS-CoV-2 variants. The assay was immunoSEQ multiplex PCR, and TCRdb's table has in-frame clones only and misses some. The table records about 350,000 clones, around 89% of them present only once. Treatment reported: 19 received Ad26.COV2.S at low or high dose, single or two shots; about 5 received placebo; per-sample allocation not given. Sampling took place 63 days after the first vaccine or placebo injection. The V gene end was trimmed by 0 bases and the J gene end by 0 bases; junction bases not matched to a gene: 6. CDR1 and CDR2 from the germline V gene are SGDLS and YYNGEE. CDR3 length: 16 residues.

Material: peripheral blood, obtained in a trial of Ad26.COV2.S vaccine versus placebo. This sequence was found in a person between 18 and 59 years old who received the Ad26.COV2.S COVID-19 vaccine or a placebo. This chain uses TRBV9 with TRBJ2-7; 7 bases match TRBD2. This CDR3 is CASSVAAGVSSYEQYF. CDR3 DNA sequence: TGTGCCAGCAGCGTAGCCGCGGGAGTGAGCTCCTACGAGCAGTACTTC.